This passage covers 17 T cell receptor beta chains from one sample sequenced in a study of blood T cell repertoires in COVID-19. Libraries were prepared by immunoSEQ multiplex PCR; TCRdb keeps only in-frame clonotypes and omits some of them. This table holds 200,000 or so clones, roughly 84% found once. Sequencing input: PBMCs or T cells enriched from blood (not recorded which). Every receptor here comes from a man aged 35 to 55 who had recovered from COVID-19.

The chain is built from TRBV6-5 and TRBJ1-3; no reliable D call. The V end was cut by 0 bases, the J end by 0 bases, with 9 bases between. Germline CDR1 MNHEY, CDR2 SVGAGI. The CDR3 has 16 amino acids. CDR3 residues: CASSYSAGLSGNTIYF. CDR3 sequence (DNA): TGTGCCAGCAGTTACTCGGCGGGCCTCTCTGGAAACACCATATATTTT.

The V call is TRBV19, the J call TRBJ1-2, with 7 bases identical to TRBD1. The CDR3 runs 15 residues. CDR1 is LNHDA, CDR2 SQIVND, per germline (reference sequence). Unmatched junction bases numbered 9, after V lost 4 bases and J lost 4 bases. The CDR3 protein is CASSTPGQMFYGYTF. The DNA of the CDR3 is TGTGCCAGTAGTACCCCGGGACAGATGTTCTATGGCTACACCTTC.

This chain uses TRBV3-1 (or the pseudogene TRBV3-2) with TRBJ1-1; TRBD1 aligns across 8 bases. The CDR3 length is 15 residues. The junction had 5 bases not matched to a gene; V was cut back by 5 bases and J by 0 bases. Germline values: CDR1 LGHDT, CDR2 YNNKEL (reference sequence). CDR3 region: CASSSTGVMNTEAFF. The DNA for the CDR3 is TGTGCCAGCAGCTCGACAGGGGTGATGAACACTGAAGCTTTCTTT.

The J gene is TRBJ1-2, the V gene TRBV6-6; D possibly corresponds to TRBD1 (5 bases). The CDR3 extends over 13 amino acids. CDR1 and CDR2 from the germline V gene are MNHNY and SVGAGI (reference sequence). V was cut by 2 bases and J by 3 bases, with 7 bases left in between. CDR3 nucleotides: TGTGCCAGCAGTTACAGGGGTCACTATGGCTACACCTTC. Amino acid sequence: CASSYRGHYGYTF.

The V and J genes are TRBV18 and TRBJ1-2; D may be TRBD1 (6 bases). Looked up from germline, CDR1 is KGHSH and CDR2 is LQKENI. The ends were cut back, 6 bases at V and 6 bases at J, with 17 bases in the middle. The CDR3 sequence is 14 residues long. The CDR3 DNA reads TGTGCCAGCTCCCTACAGGGCGCGGGCGATGGCTACACCTTC. Protein sequence: CASSLQGAGDGYTF.

The chain carries TRBV10-2 and TRBJ1-1; D remains ambiguous. The length of the CDR3 is 14 residues. Per the germline V gene, CDR1 is WSHSY and CDR2 is SAAADI. Trimming removed 4 bases at V and 2 bases at J, with 11 bases between. The CDR3, as DNA: TGCGCCAGCAGTGCCCCGGGAGGTAACACTGAAGCTTTCTTT. This codes for CASSAPGGNTEAFF.

This clone was recorded only once. The CDR3 DNA reads TGTGCCACCAGTGCAGGGGACAGCTACACAACCGGGGAGCTGTTTTTT. It is translated as CATSAGDSYTTGELFF. The V gene is TRBV24-1, the J gene TRBJ2-2; 7 bases fit TRBD1. Trimming removed 5 bases from V and 5 bases from J; junction bases left unmatched: 10. CDR1 and CDR2 from the germline V gene are KGHDR and SFDVKD. The CDR3 has 16 amino acids.

The V gene is TRBV29-1, the J gene TRBJ1-2, with 7 bases identical to TRBD1. This CDR3 has 14 amino acids. The ends lost 7 bases at V and 8 bases at J; junction bases unmatched: 16. Germline loops: CDR1 SQVTM, CDR2 ANQGSEA. The CDR3 region is CSAGRETGLLGYTF. The CDR3 DNA sequence: TGCAGCGCCGGAAGGGAGACAGGGCTGTTGGGCTACACCTTC.

The CDR3 sequence: CASSTTGSAGELFF. The CDR3 region has the DNA TGTGCCAGCAGCACGACAGGGTCCGCCGGGGAGCTGTTTTTT. The chain uses TRBV7-9 and TRBJ2-2; 7 positions match TRBD1. This CDR3 is built from 14 residues. The J segment lost 6 bases and the V segment lost 5 bases, leaving 6 bases of the junction unmatched. Germline V gene sequence: CDR1 SEHNR, CDR2 FQNEAQ (reference sequence). The full variable domain, its missing parts supplied by reference TRBV7-9 and TRBJ2-2, is DTGVSQNPRHKITKRGQNVTFRCDPISEHNRLYWYRQTLGQGPEFLTYFQNEAQLEKSRLLSDRFSAERPKGSFSTLEIQRTEQGDSAMYLCASSTTGSAGELFFGEGSRLTVL.

This chain uses TRBV5-1 with TRBJ2-5; 11 nucleotides align to TRBD1. The ends lost 1 base at V and 5 bases at J; junction bases unmatched: 7. This CDR3 has 16 residues. The germline gives CDR1 SGHRS, CDR2 YFSETQ. CDR3 protein: CASSLWGTGGLETQYF. CDR3 in DNA: TGCGCCAGCAGCTTGTGGGGGACAGGGGGTTTGGAGACCCAGTACTTC.

V gene TRBV28 combines with J gene TRBJ1-2, with a weak D call TRBD1 (6 bases). Trimming cost V 6 bases and J 5 bases, with 7 bases left between them. Looked up from germline, CDR1 is MDHEN and CDR2 is SYDVKM. CDR3 length: 11 residues. The CDR3 DNA sequence: TGTGCCAGCAGCACAGGGTATGGCTACACCTTC. Translating it yields CASSTGYGYTF.

This chain joins TRBV19 and TRBJ2-7, with 7 bases fitting TRBD2. The CDR3 is made up of 19 amino acids. Germline assignment: CDR1 LNHDA and CDR2 SQIVND (reference sequence). With V trimmed by 6 bases and J by 3 bases, 23 bases remained unmatched. The CDR3 sequence: CASSHSLGRASNPYYEQYF. The CDR3 DNA follows: TGTGCCAGTAGCCACTCCTTGGGGAGGGCCTCAAACCCCTACTACGAGCAGTACTTC.

This chain uses TRBV11-2 with TRBJ2-1; the match to TRBD2 covers 10 bases. V dropped 6 bases and J dropped 6; count of bases not matched to a gene: 8. Germline V gene sequence: CDR1 SGHAT, CDR2 FQNNGV. The CDR3 runs 15 residues. The CDR3, as DNA: TGTGCCAGCAGTTTTGTAGCGGGGGGCGTCAATGAGCAGTTCTTC. Translation: CASSFVAGGVNEQFF.

CDR3: CASSQTWANTEAFF. The CDR3 DNA is TGTGCCAGCAGCCAAACGTGGGCCAACACTGAAGCTTTCTTT. The rearrangement uses TRBV4-2 and TRBJ1-1; D is unresolved. Per the germline V gene, CDR1 is LGHNA and CDR2 is YNFKEQ. The CDR3 totals 14 residues. Trimming left V 2 bases short and J 2 bases short, with 9 bases between.

In its sample, this clone was seen once. The chain employs TRBV5-8 and TRBJ1-3, with 8 positions matching TRBD1. CDR3 length: 16 residues. Germline trimming cut 5 bases from V and 0 bases from J; bases unmatched to any gene: 7. Germline assignment: CDR1 SGHTS and CDR2 YDEGEE. The DNA of the CDR3 is TGTGCCAGCAGACGAGGACAGGGATACTCTGGAAACACCATATATTTT. Its translation is CASRRGQGYSGNTIYF.

CDR3 coding DNA: TGTGCCAGCAGCTTGGGTGGGACATACTACGAGCAGTACTTC. Its protein product is CASSLGGTYYEQYF. The V call is TRBV5-6, the J call TRBJ2-7; D is possibly TRBD1 (6 bases). Germline V CDR1 and CDR2: SGHDT, YYEEEE. The CDR3 has 14 amino acids. Trimming took off 0 bases at V and 3 bases at J, with 10 bases between the two ends.

The rearrangement uses TRBV6-2 or TRBV6-3 and TRBJ2-1; 9 bases line up with TRBD2. The CDR3 is 17 amino acids. The V segment lost 2 bases and the J segment 7 bases; nucleotides outside the gene matches: 12. Germline-derived CDR1 and CDR2 are MNHEY and SVGEGT. CDR3 region: CASSYGRERGEPNEQFF. CDR3 nucleotide sequence: TGTGCCAGCAGTTACGGCCGGGAGCGGGGGGAACCAAATGAGCAGTTCTTC.